Sequencing of this TCR beta chain was carried out in a study of blood T cell repertoires in COVID-19. Study overall: PBMCs, B-cell-depleted T cells, or T cells provided the cDNA or gDNA that made up the material.

In the authors' methods: Estimation of nucleated cell counts relied on the amplification of reference gene primers. Profiling relied on immunoSEQ multiplex PCR, and the TCRdb table lists in-frame clones only, not all of them. That table furnishes V, J and clone size, whereas the DNA furnished D and trimming. Of about 240,000 clones in the sample, roughly four fifths were seen once. Trimming stripped 4 bases from V and 3 bases from J, with 11 bases between. Germline V CDR1 and CDR2: SGHDT, YYEEEE. The CDR3 contains 13 residues. The chain is built from TRBV5-6 and TRBJ2-7; possibly TRBD1 for D (6 bases). The sequenced material came from peripheral blood. The receptor was derived from a man between 45 and 60 years old with acute or convalescent COVID-19. This chain's CDR3 is CASSMTGIYEQYF. DNA for the CDR3: TGTGCCAGCAGCATGACAGGAATCTACGAGCAGTACTTC.